The 24 T cell receptor beta chains below come from one sample, sequenced in a study of response to subunit inactivated influenza vaccine. TCRdb fed the RT-PCR reads into MiXCR, producing one record per CDR3 protein. The data hold under 200,000 distinct CDR3 sequences, with approximately 12% observed a single time. These data were likewise used in another study, on T cells expressing NK-cell markers. That report notes: Beta-chain TCR cDNA was generated via 5'RACE template switching with UMIs.

The sequenced sample was CD8+ T cells sorted from PBMCs, obtained 11 to 12 days after vaccination. The receptors were sampled from a man between 50 and 59 years old who received an inactivated influenza vaccine.

DNA of the CDR3: TGCGCCAGCAGCGGCTTTGGGAACACCGGGGAGCTGTTTTTT. Its translation is CASSGFGNTGELFF. The V call is TRBV5-1, the J call TRBJ2-2; D remains ambiguous. CDR3 size: 14 residues. Germline V lookup: CDR1 SGHRS, CDR2 YFSETQ. The V gene lost 4 bases and the J gene lost 1 base, with 8 bases spanning the gap.

This clonotype was counted many times. The chain is built from TRBV7-9 and TRBJ1-1; D is unresolved. The CDR3 length is 13 residues. Germline V gene sequence: CDR1 SEHNR, CDR2 FQNEAQ (reference sequence). V was shortened by 4 bases and J by 0 bases, with 6 bases between the two germline ends. The CDR3 nucleotides read TGTGCCAGCAGCTCACTAATGAACACTGAAGCTTTCTTT. This gives the protein CASSSLMNTEAFF.

Here the CDR3 DNA reads TGTGCCAGCAGTTTACAGGACAACCATAGCACAGATACGCAGTATTTT. It is translated as CASSLQDNHSTDTQYF. The chain recombines TRBV27 with TRBJ2-3; tentatively, D is TRBD1 (5 bases). The CDR3 spans 16 residues. CDR1 and CDR2 from the germline V gene are MNHEY and SMNVEV (reference sequence). The V end lost 2 bases, the J end lost 0 bases, and 12 bases lay between the germline ends.

The chain combines TRBV9 with TRBJ2-3, with 13 nucleotides matching TRBD2. From germline, CDR1 is SGDLS and CDR2 YYNGEE. V lost 3 bases, J lost 5 bases, and 3 bases stayed unmatched. The CDR3 is 15 amino acids. In DNA form, the CDR3 reads TGTGCCAGCAGCGCCGGACTAGCGGGAGTAGATACGCAGTATTTT. Protein product: CASSAGLAGVDTQYF.

This clonotype turned up a few times. V gene TRBV28 combines with J gene TRBJ2-7; D is undetermined. The CDR3 is 12 residues long. Looked up from germline, CDR1 is MDHEN and CDR2 is SYDVKM. V lost 8 bases and J lost 0, with 8 bases in between. The CDR3 coding sequence is TGTGCCAGCCTGGGCTACTCCTACGAGCAGTACTTC. As protein: CASLGYSYEQYF. Combining the CDR3 with reference TRBV28 and TRBJ2-7 gives the whole variable domain DVKVTQSSRYLVKRTGEKVFLECVQDMDHENMFWYRQDPGLGLRLIYFSYDVKMKEKGDIPEGYSVSREKKERFSLILESASTNQTSMYLCASLGYSYEQYFGPGTRLTVT.

There are many counts of this clonotype. The chain carries TRBV4-3 and TRBJ2-7; TRBD1 matches 9 bases. Germline values: CDR1 LGHNA, CDR2 YSLEER. CDR3 length: 18 residues. Trimming at V came to 0 bases and at J to 1 base, leaving 10 bases not matched to a gene. The CDR3 region has the DNA TGCGCCAGCAGCCAAGATCCGTACGGGACAGGGAATTCCTACGAGCAGTACTTC. This encodes CASSQDPYGTGNSYEQYF.

This clonotype appeared many times. The chain couples TRBV9 to TRBJ2-1; D is ambiguous. CDR3 length: 11 amino acids. V was clipped by 3 bases and J by 6 bases, with 4 bases between them. Germline CDR1 SGDLS, CDR2 YYNGEE. The CDR3 is CASSGTNEQFF. CDR3 sequence (DNA): TGTGCCAGCAGCGGTACCAATGAGCAGTTCTTC.

A few counts support this clonotype. The V call is TRBV12-3 or TRBV12-4, the J call TRBJ1-1; TRBD1 matches 10 bases. Unmatched junction bases numbered 11, after V lost 2 bases and J lost 2 bases. There are 18 residues in the CDR3. The CDR3 loop reads CASSLPAGTGVDNTEAFF. The CDR3 DNA reads as TGTGCCAGCAGTTTACCCGCCGGGACAGGGGTCGACAACACTGAAGCTTTCTTT.

This clonotype was seen a handful of times. This CDR3 is CASSRSRDSYGYTF. The DNA of the CDR3 is TGTGCCAGCAGCAGGAGCCGGGACAGCTATGGCTACACCTTC. V usage is TRBV6-1 and J usage is TRBJ1-2; TRBD1 matches 7 bases. V was pared by 6 bases and J by 4 bases, with 8 bases of the junction left unmatched. This CDR3 has 14 amino acids. CDR1 is MNHNS, CDR2 SASEGT, per germline.

This clonotype was found a few times. The chain combines TRBV18 with TRBJ1-2, with 10 bases that match TRBD1. J gave up 3 bases and V 4 bases, and 5 bases lay outside the gene matches. The germline gives CDR1 KGHSH, CDR2 LQKENI. The CDR3 totals 15 residues. CDR3 DNA: TGTGCCAGCTCACTGACAGGGGGCGCTGACTATGGCTACACCTTC. Protein product: CASSLTGGADYGYTF.

The gene calls are TRBV7-2 and TRBJ2-3, with TRBD2 as a possible D gene (6 bases). The CDR3 totals 17 residues. V gave up 6 bases and J gave up 0 bases, with 19 bases separating them. Germline assignment: CDR1 SGHTA and CDR2 FQGNSA. The CDR3 DNA follows: TGTGCCAGCAGTGGTTTACGGGGGAGCCCAAGCACAGATACGCAGTATTTT. Translating it yields CASSGLRGSPSTDTQYF.

This chain connects TRBV7-6 to TRBJ2-1; 9 nucleotides align to TRBD1. Germline CDR1 is SGHVS and CDR2 is FNYEAQ. The CDR3 is 17 amino acids. With 5 bases clipped from V and 8 bases from J, the junction kept 16 bases outside the gene matches. In DNA form, the CDR3 reads TGTGCCAGCAGCGACTACAGGGGGCGTTACGTAGTGGATGAGCAGTTCTTC. Its protein product is CASSDYRGRYVVDEQFF.

This clonotype has only a few counts. The J gene is TRBJ2-3, the V gene TRBV2; a weak D match, TRBD2 (5 bases). This CDR3 is built from 12 residues. V shed 8 bases and J shed 1 base, with 7 bases lying between them. Germline-derived CDR1 and CDR2 are SNHLY and FYNNEI. The CDR3 spells CASDGGTDTQYF. As DNA, the CDR3 is TGTGCCAGCGACGGGGGCACAGATACGCAGTATTTT.

This clonotype has more than one count but fewer than ten. This sequence joins TRBV4-1 and TRBJ2-7; 7 bases are shared with TRBD1. Germline values: CDR1 MGHRA, CDR2 YSYEKL. Trimming cost V 5 bases and J 6 bases; bases outside gene matches: 16. CDR3 size: 16 residues. The CDR3 DNA sequence: TGCGCCAGCAGCACCCGGGCCCAGACAGGGACCAGCGAGCAGTACTTC. It specifies CASSTRAQTGTSEQYF.

The chain joins TRBV6-5 to TRBJ2-2; 8 nucleotides line up with TRBD2. The germline CDR1 and CDR2 sequences are MNHEY and SVGAGI. V lost 2 bases to trimming and J lost 5 bases; unmatched junction nucleotides: 4. The CDR3 covers 15 residues. CDR3 DNA sequence: TGTGCCAGCAGTTACGGACTAGCCGGGACCGGGGAGCTGTTTTTT. It specifies CASSYGLAGTGELFF.

This chain connects TRBV19 to TRBJ2-7, with a possible D match to TRBD1 (6 bases). The CDR3 sequence is 14 residues long. CDR1 LNHDA and CDR2 SQIVND come from the germline V gene (reference sequence). V was pared by 5 bases and J by 0 bases, with 11 bases between. The CDR3 spells CASSPQGISYEQYF. DNA for the CDR3: TGTGCCAGTAGTCCGCAGGGGATCTCCTACGAGCAGTACTTC.

This sequence joins TRBV14 and TRBJ2-7; 9 bases line up with TRBD2. There are 14 residues in the CDR3. Germline values: CDR1 SGHDN, CDR2 FVKESK. Trimming took 4 bases from V and 4 from J; bases not matched to a gene: 5. CDR3 sequence reads: CASSRRSGGYEQYF. The CDR3 DNA is TGTGCCAGCAGCCGACGGAGCGGGGGGTACGAGCAGTACTTC.

This clonotype showed up just a few times. The genes are TRBV5-1 and TRBJ2-7; 8 nucleotides match TRBD1. This CDR3 region has 18 residues. Germline CDR1 is SGHRS and CDR2 is YFSETQ. Trimming at V came to 0 bases and at J to 6 bases, leaving 17 bases not matched to a gene. The CDR3 is CASSLGPYQQGGLVEQYF. CDR3 nucleotide sequence: TGCGCCAGCAGCTTGGGGCCGTACCAACAGGGGGGCTTGGTCGAGCAGTACTTC.

The chain has TRBV12-3 or TRBV12-4 and TRBJ2-1, with 7 bases lining up with TRBD1. Trimming cost V 7 bases and J 3 bases; bases outside gene matches: 6. The length of the CDR3 is 14 residues. The CDR3 DNA is TGTGCCAGCACCCCGGGACAGCTCTACAATGAGCAGTTCTTC. It codes for CASTPGQLYNEQFF.

V usage is TRBV6-5 and J usage is TRBJ2-3; 8 bases align to TRBD2. From germline, CDR1 is MNHEY and CDR2 SVGAGI. V lost 0 bases to trimming and J lost 1 base; unmatched junction nucleotides: 3. This CDR3 spans 16 amino acids. The CDR3 DNA sequence: TGTGCCAGCAGTTACTCTATTAGCGGGGGCACAGATACGCAGTATTTT. Its protein product is CASSYSISGGTDTQYF.

This clonotype was counted between two and nine times. The chain joins TRBV5-1 to TRBJ2-1; D may be TRBD1 (5 bases). CDR3 length: 15 amino acids. V lost 2 bases and J 0 bases, leaving 9 bases between the germline ends. Per germline, CDR1 SGHRS and CDR2 YFSETQ. CDR3 amino acids: CASSLRQGSYNEQFF. CDR3 bases: TGCGCCAGCAGCTTACGTCAGGGCTCCTACAATGAGCAGTTCTTC.

The chain carries TRBV29-1 and TRBJ2-3, with 7 bases identical to TRBD2. This CDR3 contains 14 residues. The V gene's germline CDR1 is SQVTM and CDR2 ANQGSEA. J gave up 2 bases and V 2 bases, and 4 bases lay outside the gene matches. The CDR3 region has the DNA TGCAGCGTTGAATCTAGCGGCTACACAGATACGCAGTATTTT. This codes for CSVESSGYTDTQYF.

This sequence joins TRBV4-2 and TRBJ1-1; no firm D call. Per germline, CDR1 LGHNA and CDR2 YNFKEQ. This CDR3 has 13 residues. Trimming stripped 3 bases from V and 0 bases from J, with 5 bases between. For the CDR3, the DNA is TGTGCCAGCAGCCATACCATGAACACTGAAGCTTTCTTT. It translates to CASSHTMNTEAFF.

There are a few counts of this clonotype. The CDR3 coding sequence is TGTGCCAGCAGTTTCCGGACAGGGGTATGGAATGAGCAGTTCTTC. It translates to CASSFRTGVWNEQFF. This chain connects TRBV12-3 or TRBV12-4 to TRBJ2-1; 9 nucleotides match TRBD1. The V segment lost 3 bases and the J segment 7 bases; nucleotides outside the gene matches: 7. CDR3 length: 15 residues.